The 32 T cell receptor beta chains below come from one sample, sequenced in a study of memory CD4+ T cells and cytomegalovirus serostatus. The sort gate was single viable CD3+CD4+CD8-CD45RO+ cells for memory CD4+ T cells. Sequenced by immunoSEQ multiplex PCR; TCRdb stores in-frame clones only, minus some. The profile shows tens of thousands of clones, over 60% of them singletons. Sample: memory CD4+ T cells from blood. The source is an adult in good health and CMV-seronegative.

The CDR3 nucleotides read TGTGCCAGCAGTGGCCGGGACAGGGGTCTAAAACTGTTTTTT. Protein sequence: CASSGRDRGLKLFF. The chain links TRBV2 to TRBJ1-4; 10 bases line up with TRBD1. V dropped 4 bases and J dropped 10; count of bases not matched to a gene: 6. The V gene's germline CDR1 is SNHLY and CDR2 FYNNEI. This CDR3 spans 14 amino acids.

This CDR3 is CASSSGLLIGEKLFF. In DNA form, the CDR3 reads TGTGCCAGCAGTTCGGGACTTCTCATTGGGGAAAAACTGTTTTTT. The chain links TRBV27 to TRBJ1-4, with a tentative D call TRBD1 (5 bases). The CDR3 totals 15 residues. The V end was cut by 4 bases, the J end by 8 bases, with 17 bases between. The germline V gene has CDR1 MNHEY and CDR2 SMNVEV (reference sequence).

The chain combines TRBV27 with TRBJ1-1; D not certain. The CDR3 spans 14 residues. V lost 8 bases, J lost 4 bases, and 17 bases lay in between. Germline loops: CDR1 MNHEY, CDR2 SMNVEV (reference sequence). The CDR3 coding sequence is TGTGCCAGCCAGACCACCTCCTGGGGCACTGAAGCTTTCTTT. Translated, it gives CASQTTSWGTEAFF.

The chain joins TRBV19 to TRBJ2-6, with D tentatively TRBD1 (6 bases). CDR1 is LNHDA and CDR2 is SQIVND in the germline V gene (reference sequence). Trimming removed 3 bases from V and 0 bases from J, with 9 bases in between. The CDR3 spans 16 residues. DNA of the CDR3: TGTGCCAGTAGTATCGACAGGAGCTCTGGGGCCAACGTCCTGACTTTC. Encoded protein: CASSIDRSSGANVLTF.

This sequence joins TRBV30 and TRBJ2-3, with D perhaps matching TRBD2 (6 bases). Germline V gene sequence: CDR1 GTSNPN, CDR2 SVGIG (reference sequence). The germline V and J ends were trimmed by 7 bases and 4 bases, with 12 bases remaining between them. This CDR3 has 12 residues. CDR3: CASDGGPDTQYF. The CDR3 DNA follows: TGTGCCTCCGACGGGGGACCAGATACGCAGTATTTT.

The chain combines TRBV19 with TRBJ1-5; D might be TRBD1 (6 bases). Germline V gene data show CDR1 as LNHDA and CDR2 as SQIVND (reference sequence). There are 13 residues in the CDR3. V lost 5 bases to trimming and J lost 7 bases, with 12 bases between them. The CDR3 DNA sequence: TGTGCCAGTAGTTCATCAGGGGCCCAGCCCCAGCATTTT. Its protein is CASSSSGAQPQHF.

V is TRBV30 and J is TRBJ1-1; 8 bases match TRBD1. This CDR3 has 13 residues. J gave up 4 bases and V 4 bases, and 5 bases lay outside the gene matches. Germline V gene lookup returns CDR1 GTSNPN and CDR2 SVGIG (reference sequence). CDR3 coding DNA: TGTGCCTGGAACCAGGGGGCCCTCACTGAAGCTTTCTTT. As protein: CAWNQGALTEAFF. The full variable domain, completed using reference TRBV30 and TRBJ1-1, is SQTIHQWPATLVQPVGSPLSLECTVEGTSNPNLYWYRQAAGRGLQLLFYSVGIGQISSEVPQNLSASRPQDRQFILSSKKLLLSDSGFYLCAWNQGALTEAFFGQGTRLTVV.

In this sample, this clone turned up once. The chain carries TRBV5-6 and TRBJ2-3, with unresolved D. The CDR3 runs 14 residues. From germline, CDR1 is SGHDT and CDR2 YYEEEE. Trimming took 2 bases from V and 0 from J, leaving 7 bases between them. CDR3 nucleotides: TGTGCCAGCAGCTTCAAAGAGAGCACAGATACGCAGTATTTT. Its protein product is CASSFKESTDTQYF.

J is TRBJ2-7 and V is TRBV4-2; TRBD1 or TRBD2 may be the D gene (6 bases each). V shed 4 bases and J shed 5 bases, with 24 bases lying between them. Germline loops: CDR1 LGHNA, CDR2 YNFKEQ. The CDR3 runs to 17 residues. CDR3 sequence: CASSPAGQGLAEDEQYF. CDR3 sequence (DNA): TGTGCCAGCAGCCCCGCGGGGCAGGGGCTAGCCGAGGACGAGCAGTACTTC.

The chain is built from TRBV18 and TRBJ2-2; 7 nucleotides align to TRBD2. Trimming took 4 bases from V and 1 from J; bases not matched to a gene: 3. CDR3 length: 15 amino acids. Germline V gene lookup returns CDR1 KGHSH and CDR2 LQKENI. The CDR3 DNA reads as TGTGCCAGCTCACGCGGGAGTAGGAACACCGGGGAGCTGTTTTTT. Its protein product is CASSRGSRNTGELFF.

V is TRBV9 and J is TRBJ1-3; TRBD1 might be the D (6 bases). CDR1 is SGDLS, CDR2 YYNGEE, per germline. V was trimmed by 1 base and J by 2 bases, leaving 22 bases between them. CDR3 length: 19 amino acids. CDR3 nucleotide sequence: TGTGCCAGCAGCGTATGCCCTAAGGGATTCTGGGGGCCTGGAAACACCATATATTTT. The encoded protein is CASSVCPKGFWGPGNTIYF.

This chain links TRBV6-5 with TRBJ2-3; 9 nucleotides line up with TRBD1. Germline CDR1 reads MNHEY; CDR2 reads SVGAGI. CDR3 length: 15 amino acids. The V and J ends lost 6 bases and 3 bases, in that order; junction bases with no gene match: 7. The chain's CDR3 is CASSSQQGATDTQYF. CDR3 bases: TGTGCCAGCAGCTCCCAACAGGGGGCTACAGATACGCAGTATTTT.

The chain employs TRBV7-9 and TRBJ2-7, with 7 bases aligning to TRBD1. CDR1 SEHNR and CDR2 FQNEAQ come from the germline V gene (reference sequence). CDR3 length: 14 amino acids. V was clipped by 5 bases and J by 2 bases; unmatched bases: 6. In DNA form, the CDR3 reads TGTGCCAGCAGCCCCTTAGGACAGGCCTACGAGCAGTACTTC. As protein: CASSPLGQAYEQYF.

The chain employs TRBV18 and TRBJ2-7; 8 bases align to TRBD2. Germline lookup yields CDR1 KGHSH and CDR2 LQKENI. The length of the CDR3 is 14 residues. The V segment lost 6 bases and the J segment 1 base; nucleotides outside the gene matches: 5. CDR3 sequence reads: CASSRGGVSYEQYF. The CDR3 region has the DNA TGTGCCAGCTCCCGGGGGGGGGTATCCTACGAGCAGTACTTC.

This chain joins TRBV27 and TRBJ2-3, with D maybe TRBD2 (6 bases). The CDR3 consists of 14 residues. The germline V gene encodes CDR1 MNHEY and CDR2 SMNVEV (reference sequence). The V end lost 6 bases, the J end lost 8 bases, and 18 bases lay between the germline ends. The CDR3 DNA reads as TGTGCCAGCAGAGAAGCGACTAGTTCCGTTACGCAGTATTTT. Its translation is CASREATSSVTQYF.

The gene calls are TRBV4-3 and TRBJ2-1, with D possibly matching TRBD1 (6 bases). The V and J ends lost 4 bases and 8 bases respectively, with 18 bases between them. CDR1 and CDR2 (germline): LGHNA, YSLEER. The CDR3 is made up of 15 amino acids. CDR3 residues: CASSPGTWERHEQFF. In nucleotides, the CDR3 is TGCGCCAGCAGCCCTGGGACATGGGAAAGGCATGAGCAGTTCTTC.

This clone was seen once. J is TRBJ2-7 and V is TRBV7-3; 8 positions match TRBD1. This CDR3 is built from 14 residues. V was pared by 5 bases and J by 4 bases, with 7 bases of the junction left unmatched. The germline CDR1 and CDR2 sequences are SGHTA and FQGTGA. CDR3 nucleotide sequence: TGTGCCAGCAGCGAGGCAGGGGGCGGGTACGAGCAGTACTTC. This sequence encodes CASSEAGGGYEQYF. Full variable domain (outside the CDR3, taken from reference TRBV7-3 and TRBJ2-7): GAGVSQTPSNKVTEKGKYVELRCDPISGHTALYWYRQSLGQGPEFLIYFQGTGAADDSGLPNDRFFAVRPEGSVSTLKIQRTERGDSAVYLCASSEAGGGYEQYFGPGTRLTVT.

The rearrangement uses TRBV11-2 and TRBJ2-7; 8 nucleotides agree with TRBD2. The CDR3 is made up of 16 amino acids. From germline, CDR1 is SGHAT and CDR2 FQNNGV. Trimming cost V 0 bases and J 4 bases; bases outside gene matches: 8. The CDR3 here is CASSLETSGNPYEQYF. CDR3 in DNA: TGTGCCAGCAGCTTAGAAACTAGCGGAAATCCTTACGAGCAGTACTTC. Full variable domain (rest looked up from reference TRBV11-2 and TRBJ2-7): EAGVAQSPRYKIIEKRQSVAFWCNPISGHATLYWYQQILGQGPKLLIQFQNNGVVDDSQLPKDRFSAERLKGVDSTLKIQPAKLEDSAVYLCASSLETSGNPYEQYFGPGTRLTVT.

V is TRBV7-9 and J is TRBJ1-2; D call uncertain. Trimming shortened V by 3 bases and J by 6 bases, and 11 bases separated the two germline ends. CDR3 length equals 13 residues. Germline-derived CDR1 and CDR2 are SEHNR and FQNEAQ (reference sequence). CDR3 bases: TGTGCCAGCAGCTTCGAACTAGAGGATGGCTACACCTTC. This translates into CASSFELEDGYTF.

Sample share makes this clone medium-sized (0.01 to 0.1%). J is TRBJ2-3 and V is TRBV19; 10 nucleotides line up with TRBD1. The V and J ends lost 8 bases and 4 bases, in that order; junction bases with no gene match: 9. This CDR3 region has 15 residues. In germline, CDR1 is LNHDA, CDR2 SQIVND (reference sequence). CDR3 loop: CASSRPGQGSDTQYF. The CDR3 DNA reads TGTGCCAGTTCCCGACCGGGACAGGGGTCAGATACGCAGTATTTT.

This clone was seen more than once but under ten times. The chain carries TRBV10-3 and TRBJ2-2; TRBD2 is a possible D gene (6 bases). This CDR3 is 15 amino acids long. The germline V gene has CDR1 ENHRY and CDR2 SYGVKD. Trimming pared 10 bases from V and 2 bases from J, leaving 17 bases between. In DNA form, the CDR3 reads TGTGCCACTAGCGACAGTGACAGTAACACCGGGGAGCTGTTTTTT. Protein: CATSDSDSNTGELFF.

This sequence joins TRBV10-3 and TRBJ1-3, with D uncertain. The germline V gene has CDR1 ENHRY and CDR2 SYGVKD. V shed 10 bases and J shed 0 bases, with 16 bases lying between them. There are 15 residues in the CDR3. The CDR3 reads CASLAVRSSGNTIYF. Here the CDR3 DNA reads TGTGCCAGCTTGGCAGTTCGGAGCTCTGGAAACACCATATATTTT.

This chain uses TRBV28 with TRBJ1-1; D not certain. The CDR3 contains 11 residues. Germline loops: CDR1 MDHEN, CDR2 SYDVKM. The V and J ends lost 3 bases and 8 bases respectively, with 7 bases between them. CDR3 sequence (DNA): TGTGCCAGCAGTTTTCAGGCAGAAGCTTTCTTT. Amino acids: CASSFQAEAFF.

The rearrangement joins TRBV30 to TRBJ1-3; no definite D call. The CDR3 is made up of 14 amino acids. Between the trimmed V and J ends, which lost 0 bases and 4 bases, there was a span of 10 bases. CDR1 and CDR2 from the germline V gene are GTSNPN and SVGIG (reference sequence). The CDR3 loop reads CAWSVRNRGNTIYF. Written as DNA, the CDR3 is TGTGCCTGGAGTGTACGGAACCGAGGAAACACCATATATTTT.

DNA for the CDR3: TGTGCCAGCAGCGCCCGTGGGGGGCAAATGCTCGGGGCCAACGTCCTGACTTTC. Translated, it gives CASSARGGQMLGANVLTF. The V and J genes are TRBV9 and TRBJ2-6; D could derive from TRBD1 or TRBD2 (6 bases each). CDR1 is SGDLS, CDR2 YYNGEE, per germline. V was shortened by 3 bases and J by 4 bases, with 20 bases between the two germline ends. The CDR3 runs to 18 residues. The variable domain in full, completed from reference TRBV9 and TRBJ2-6, reads DSGVTQTPKHLITATGQRVTLRCSPRSGDLSVYWYQQSLDQGLQFLIQYYNGEERAKGNILERFSAQQFPDLHSELNLSSLELGDSALYFCASSARGGQMLGANVLTFGAGSRLTVL.

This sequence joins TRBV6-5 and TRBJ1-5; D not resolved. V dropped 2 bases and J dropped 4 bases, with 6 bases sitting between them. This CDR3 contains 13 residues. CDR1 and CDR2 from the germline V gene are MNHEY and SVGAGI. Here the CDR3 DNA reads TGTGCCAGCAGTTACCGACGAAATCAGCCCCAGCATTTT. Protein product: CASSYRRNQPQHF.

The CDR3 here is CASSLRTSGKETQYF. DNA for the CDR3: TGTGCCAGCAGCTTGCGAACTAGCGGGAAGGAGACCCAGTACTTC. The V and J genes are TRBV5-6 and TRBJ2-5; 10 bases fit TRBD2. This CDR3 has 15 amino acids. CDR1 is SGHDT, CDR2 YYEEEE, per germline. V trimming: 1 base; J trimming: 5 bases; junction bases outside the gene matches: 5.

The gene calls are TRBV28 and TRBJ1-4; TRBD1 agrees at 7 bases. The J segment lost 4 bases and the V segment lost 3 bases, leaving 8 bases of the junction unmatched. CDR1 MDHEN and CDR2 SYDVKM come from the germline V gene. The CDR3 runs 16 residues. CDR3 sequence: CASSFHPRGINEKLFF. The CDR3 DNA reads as TGTGCCAGCAGTTTTCACCCCAGGGGGATTAATGAAAAACTGTTTTTT.

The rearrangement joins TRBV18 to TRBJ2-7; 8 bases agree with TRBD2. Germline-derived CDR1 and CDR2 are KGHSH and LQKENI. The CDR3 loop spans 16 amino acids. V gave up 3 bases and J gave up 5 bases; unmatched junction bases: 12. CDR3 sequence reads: CASSPRRGIAGHEQYF. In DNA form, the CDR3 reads TGTGCCAGCTCACCCCGCCGAGGGATAGCGGGACACGAGCAGTACTTC.

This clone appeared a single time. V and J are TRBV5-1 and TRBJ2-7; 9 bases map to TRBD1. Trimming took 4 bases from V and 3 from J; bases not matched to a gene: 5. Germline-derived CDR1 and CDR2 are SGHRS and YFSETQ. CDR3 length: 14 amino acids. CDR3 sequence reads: CASSPDRGDYEQYF. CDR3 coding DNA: TGCGCCAGCAGCCCGGACAGGGGTGACTACGAGCAGTACTTC.

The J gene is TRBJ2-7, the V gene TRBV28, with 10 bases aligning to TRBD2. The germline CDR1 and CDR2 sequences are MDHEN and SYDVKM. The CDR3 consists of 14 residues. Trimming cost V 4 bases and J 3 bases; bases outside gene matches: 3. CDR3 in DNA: TGTGCCAGCAGTTCCGTAGCGGGAGGCTACGAGCAGTACTTC. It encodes CASSSVAGGYEQYF.

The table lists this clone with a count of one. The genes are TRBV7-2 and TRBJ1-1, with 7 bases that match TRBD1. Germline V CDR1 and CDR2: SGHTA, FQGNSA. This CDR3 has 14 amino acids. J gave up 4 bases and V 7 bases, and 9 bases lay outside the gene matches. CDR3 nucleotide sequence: TGTGCCAGCACTCGACAGGGATCGAGCACTGAAGCTTTCTTT. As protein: CASTRQGSSTEAFF. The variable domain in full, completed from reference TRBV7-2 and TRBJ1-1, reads GAGVSQSPSNKVTEKGKDVELRCDPISGHTALYWYRQSLGQGLEFLIYFQGNSAPDKSGLPSDRFSAERTGGSVSTLTIQRTQQEDSAVYLCASTRQGSSTEAFFGQGTRLTVV.